These 23 T cell receptor beta chains were sequenced from one sample in a study of blood T cell repertoires in COVID-19. The assay was immunoSEQ multiplex PCR, and TCRdb's table has in-frame clones only and misses some. The sample lists tens of thousands of clones; 75% to 95% were seen once. Sequencing input: peripheral blood. Source of these receptors: a man at least 80 years old with acute or convalescent COVID-19.

A few counts support this clone. The chain has TRBV6-5 and TRBJ1-2, with D unclear. Trimming shortened V by 10 bases and J by 0 bases, and 15 bases separated the two germline ends. Germline V gives CDR1 MNHEY, CDR2 SVGAGI. This CDR3 has 14 amino acids. The CDR3 reads CATQAGDANYGYTF. The CDR3 bases are TGTGCCACCCAGGCGGGCGACGCTAACTATGGCTACACCTTC.

J is TRBJ2-3 and V is TRBV10-3, with 8 bases aligning to TRBD2. Germline CDR1 is ENHRY and CDR2 is SYGVKD. The CDR3 totals 12 residues. V shed 8 bases, J shed 6 bases, and the junction held 4 bases outside the gene matches. The CDR3 sequence: CAIRGGEDTQYF. The CDR3 region has the DNA TGTGCCATCCGGGGGGGCGAGGATACGCAGTATTTT.

The rearrangement uses TRBV5-1 and TRBJ2-3; TRBD2 matches 8 bases. After removal of 4 bases from V and 4 bases from J, the junction contained 5 bases not matched to a gene. The CDR3 runs 14 residues. Germline V gene data show CDR1 as SGHRS and CDR2 as YFSETQ. CDR3 sequence: CASSSPGLADTQYF. The CDR3 DNA follows: TGCGCCAGCAGCAGCCCGGGACTAGCAGATACGCAGTATTTT.

The genes are TRBV11-2 and TRBJ2-2, with 8 bases lining up with TRBD1. V lost 1 base to trimming and J lost 4 bases; unmatched junction nucleotides: 8. The length of the CDR3 is 17 residues. The germline CDR1 and CDR2 sequences are SGHAT and FQNNGV. The CDR3 DNA reads TGTGCCAGCAGCTTAGGAAGGGGGCAGGGGGCCACCGGGGAGCTGTTTTTT. Encoded protein: CASSLGRGQGATGELFF.

V usage is TRBV19 and J usage is TRBJ2-3; D is ambiguous. Germline CDR1 LNHDA, CDR2 SQIVND (reference sequence). The CDR3 length is 15 residues. V lost 1 base and J lost 2, with 10 bases in between. CDR3 in amino acids: CASSIGQVHTDTQYF. The CDR3, as DNA: TGTGCCAGTAGTATAGGACAAGTGCACACAGATACGCAGTATTTT.

This chain joins TRBV30 and TRBJ1-2, with 7 positions matching TRBD1. Germline V lookup: CDR1 GTSNPN, CDR2 SVGIG (reference sequence). This CDR3 has 13 amino acids. J gave up 7 bases and V 3 bases, and 8 bases lay outside the gene matches. CDR3 sequence reads: CAWSPGQSVGYTF. The CDR3 bases are TGTGCCTGGAGCCCGGGACAGAGCGTTGGCTACACCTTC.

The chain recombines TRBV28 with TRBJ1-6, with a tentative D call TRBD1 (6 bases). CDR3 length equals 16 residues. Germline loops: CDR1 MDHEN, CDR2 SYDVKM. V shed 4 bases and J shed 9 bases, with 19 bases lying between them. CDR3 region: CASSSPSQGSGSPLHF. CDR3 in DNA: TGTGCCAGCAGTTCCCCCTCACAGGGTTCAGGTTCACCCCTCCACTTT.

Here the CDR3 DNA reads TGTGCCAGCAGTGAAGCCGGGGGTTTGATAGCCTCAACTAATGAAAAACTGTTTTTT. Translating it yields CASSEAGGLIASTNEKLFF. The V and J genes are TRBV2 and TRBJ1-4; a weak D match, TRBD1 (5 bases). The CDR3 covers 19 residues. V lost 0 bases to trimming and J lost 0 bases, with 17 bases between them. Germline loops: CDR1 SNHLY, CDR2 FYNNEI. Complete variable domain (other parts from reference TRBV2 and TRBJ1-4): EPEVTQTPSHQVTQMGQEVILRCVPISNHLYFYWYRQILGQKVEFLVSFYNNEISEKSEIFDDQFSVERPDGSNFTLKIRSTKLEDSAMYFCASSEAGGLIASTNEKLFFGSGTQLSVL.

The rearrangement joins TRBV6-5 to TRBJ1-3, with 7 bases matching TRBD1. The trim removed 7 bases at V and 2 bases at J, leaving 5 bases unmatched. CDR1 is MNHEY, CDR2 SVGAGI, per germline. The CDR3 consists of 14 residues. The CDR3 reads CASTQTGTGNTIYF. The CDR3 DNA is TGTGCCAGCACCCAGACAGGGACTGGAAACACCATATATTTT.

The chain employs TRBV5-6 and TRBJ2-1; 9 positions agree with TRBD2. This CDR3 comprises 16 residues. The V and J ends lost 0 bases and 6 bases, in that order; junction bases with no gene match: 7. CDR1 and CDR2 from the germline V gene are SGHDT and YYEEEE. The CDR3 sequence is CASSLVFSGGPNEQFF. CDR3 DNA: TGTGCCAGCAGCTTGGTCTTTAGCGGGGGCCCCAATGAGCAGTTCTTC.

The chain combines TRBV6-5 with TRBJ1-6, with D perhaps TRBD1 (6 bases). Germline CDR1 is MNHEY and CDR2 is SVGAGI. The ends were cut back, 5 bases at V and 4 bases at J, with 12 bases in the middle. The CDR3 sequence is 15 residues long. Written as DNA, the CDR3 is TGTGCCAGCAGTCCCTCACAGGGATATAATTCACCCCTCCACTTT. Translated, it gives CASSPSQGYNSPLHF.

This clone was seen a handful of times. The chain has TRBV28 and TRBJ1-3; D remains ambiguous. The CDR3 is made up of 15 amino acids. The germline CDR1 and CDR2 sequences are MDHEN and SYDVKM. Deletions cut 4 bases from V and 2 bases from J, with 12 bases between. This chain's CDR3 is CASSYAGRPGNTIYF. The CDR3 nucleotides are TGTGCCAGCAGTTACGCCGGGAGGCCTGGAAACACCATATATTTT. The complete variable domain, with remaining parts taken from reference TRBV28 and TRBJ1-3, reads DVKVTQSSRYLVKRTGEKVFLECVQDMDHENMFWYRQDPGLGLRLIYFSYDVKMKEKGDIPEGYSVSREKKERFSLILESASTNQTSMYLCASSYAGRPGNTIYFGEGSWLTVV.

CDR3 sequence reads: CASSLAVDYGYTF. CDR3 coding DNA: TGTGCCAGCAGTTTGGCGGTTGACTATGGCTACACCTTC. The rearrangement links TRBV28 to TRBJ1-2; no firm D call. The V gene's germline CDR1 is MDHEN and CDR2 SYDVKM. The CDR3 covers 13 residues. Trimming stripped 3 bases from V and 3 bases from J, with 8 bases between.

This chain connects TRBV18 to TRBJ1-1; 8 bases are a match to TRBD1. The CDR3 consists of 14 residues. From germline, CDR1 is KGHSH and CDR2 LQKENI. The V segment lost 4 bases and the J segment 6 bases; nucleotides outside the gene matches: 7. The CDR3 DNA sequence: TGTGCCAGCTCACAGGGACAGGCGGGGGCTGAAGCTTTCTTT. It encodes CASSQGQAGAEAFF.

V usage is TRBV6-2 or TRBV6-3 and J usage is TRBJ1-5; 7 bases are shared with TRBD1. This CDR3 is built from 11 residues. V trimming: 4 bases; J trimming: 14 bases; junction bases outside the gene matches: 5. Germline CDR1 MNHEY, CDR2 SVGEGT. In DNA form, the CDR3 reads TGTGCCAGCAGTTTTGGACAGGCCGAGCATTTT. This encodes CASSFGQAEHF.

A single count supports this clone. The chain has TRBV5-4 and TRBJ2-2; 12 bases map to TRBD2. The CDR3 has 16 amino acids. Germline assignment: CDR1 SGHNT and CDR2 YYREEE (reference sequence). V dropped 4 bases and J dropped 3; count of bases not matched to a gene: 4. This chain's CDR3 is CASSLRLAGDTGELFF. The CDR3 nucleotides are TGTGCCAGCAGCCTCCGACTAGCGGGGGACACCGGGGAGCTGTTTTTT.

V usage is TRBV6-5 and J usage is TRBJ1-4; a weak D match, TRBD1 (5 bases). The V end lost 0 bases, the J end lost 4 bases, and 9 bases lay between the germline ends. Germline-derived CDR1 and CDR2 are MNHEY and SVGAGI. The CDR3 runs to 15 residues. The chain's CDR3 is CASSYSDSRNEKLFF. CDR3 nucleotide sequence: TGTGCCAGCAGTTACTCCGACAGCCGTAATGAAAAACTGTTTTTT.

The chain is built from TRBV30 and TRBJ1-1, with D possibly being TRBD1 (5 bases). The germline CDR1 and CDR2 sequences are GTSNPN and SVGIG (reference sequence). CDR3 length equals 12 residues. Deletions cut 5 bases from V and 2 bases from J, with 9 bases between. CDR3 sequence reads: CAWWRGNTEAFF. The CDR3, as DNA: TGTGCCTGGTGGAGGGGTAACACTGAAGCTTTCTTT.

The gene calls are TRBV19 and TRBJ1-5; 11 positions match TRBD1. V shed 4 bases and J 2 bases; nucleotides not matched to a gene: 10. Germline CDR1 and CDR2: LNHDA and SQIVND (reference sequence). The CDR3 spans 18 residues. The CDR3 spells CASSTGTGGGLGNQPQHF. The CDR3 DNA reads TGTGCCAGTAGTACAGGGACAGGGGGAGGCCTAGGCAATCAGCCCCAGCATTTT.

The chain is built from TRBV18 and TRBJ2-2; D not resolved. The CDR3 consists of 15 residues. V gave up 3 bases and J gave up 0 bases, with 8 bases separating them. Germline CDR1 and CDR2: KGHSH and LQKENI. The CDR3 nucleotides read TGTGCCAGCTCACCGGCTCTAGCGAACACCGGGGAGCTGTTTTTT. This codes for CASSPALANTGELFF.

The chain recombines TRBV12-3 or TRBV12-4 with TRBJ1-3; the D gene is possibly TRBD1 (5 bases). The V and J ends lost 6 bases and 11 bases respectively, with 14 bases between them. This CDR3 region has 12 residues. In nucleotides, the CDR3 is TGTGCCAGCAGGAAAACAGGAGAGGCCATATATTTT. This sequence encodes CASRKTGEAIYF.

The chain is built from TRBV6-5 and TRBJ1-5; a possible D gene is TRBD1 (5 bases). Germline CDR1 and CDR2: MNHEY and SVGAGI. The CDR3 runs to 14 residues. With 5 bases removed from V and 5 bases from J, the gap between germline ends came to 13 bases. CDR3 nucleotide sequence: TGTGCCAGCAGTCCCCGGGGGAACGATCAGCCCCAGCATTTT. Residues: CASSPRGNDQPQHF.

The chain has TRBV30 and TRBJ2-5, with 8 positions matching TRBD1. The junction had 8 bases not matched to a gene; V was cut back by 4 bases and J by 4 bases. CDR3 size: 14 residues. CDR1 and CDR2 from the germline V gene are GTSNPN and SVGIG (reference sequence). Here the CDR3 reads CAWTPMGTGETQYF. The CDR3 DNA sequence: TGTGCCTGGACGCCCATGGGGACAGGAGAGACCCAGTACTTC.